These 26 T cell receptor beta chains came from one sample sequenced in a study of blood T cell repertoires in COVID-19. Produced via immunoSEQ multiplex PCR; TCRdb's table is partial and in-frame only. Here the sample spans 220,000 or so clones, under 90% being singletons. The sample taken for sequencing was PBMCs or T cells enriched from blood (not recorded which). The source of these receptors is a woman aged 55 to 70 who had recovered from COVID-19.

The rearrangement joins TRBV7-3 to TRBJ2-2, with D tentatively TRBD1 (6 bases). The V gene lost 2 bases and the J gene lost 2 bases, with 9 bases spanning the gap. The CDR3 covers 15 residues. Germline loops: CDR1 SGHTA, CDR2 FQGTGA. CDR3 amino acids: CASSLQGTNTGELFF. Written as DNA, the CDR3 is TGTGCCAGCAGCTTACAGGGGACAAACACCGGGGAGCTGTTTTTT.

The chain uses TRBV7-9 and TRBJ2-3, with 10 bases fitting TRBD2. Trimming removed 5 bases from V and 3 bases from J; junction bases left unmatched: 8. The CDR3 extends over 16 amino acids. Germline loops: CDR1 SEHNR, CDR2 FQNEAQ (reference sequence). The CDR3 bases are TGTGCCAGCAGCCGCGGGACTAGCGTGGGGACAGATACGCAGTATTTT. Translating gives CASSRGTSVGTDTQYF. The complete variable domain, with remaining parts taken from reference TRBV7-9 and TRBJ2-3, reads DTGVSQNPRHKITKRGQNVTFRCDPISEHNRLYWYRQTLGQGPEFLTYFQNEAQLEKSRLLSDRFSAERPKGSFSTLEIQRTEQGDSAMYLCASSRGTSVGTDTQYFGPGTRLTVL.

This chain links TRBV2 with TRBJ1-3; D is perhaps TRBD1 (5 bases). CDR3 length: 14 amino acids. The V gene lost 6 bases and the J gene lost 0 bases, with 9 bases spanning the gap. Germline CDR1 is SNHLY and CDR2 is FYNNEI. CDR3 bases: TGTGCCAGCAGGGGGGGTAGCTCTGGAAACACCATATATTTT. Its protein is CASRGGSSGNTIYF.

CDR3 nucleotide sequence: TGCGCCAGCAGCCAAGATTCGACTAGCGGGAGGGCCCACACCGGGGAGCTGTTTTTT. It yields the protein CASSQDSTSGRAHTGELFF. This sequence joins TRBV4-1 and TRBJ2-2; TRBD2 matches 14 bases. The CDR3 totals 19 residues. The ends lost 0 bases at V and 3 bases at J; junction bases unmatched: 6. Looked up from germline, CDR1 is MGHRA and CDR2 is YSYEKL.

The chain is built from TRBV7-3 and TRBJ2-2; 12 nucleotides align to TRBD1. CDR3 length: 21 residues. The germline gives CDR1 SGHTA, CDR2 FQGTGA. The junction had 19 bases not matched to a gene; V was cut back by 5 bases and J by 3 bases. CDR3 DNA: TGTGCCAGCAGCGTAAAGTCCTCCGGGACAGGGGGCCCGGCGTACACCGGGGAGCTGTTTTTT. Its translation is CASSVKSSGTGGPAYTGELFF.

This clone has a single count. As DNA, the CDR3 is TGTGCCAGCAGTCAGACGGACAGGGACACTGAAGCTTTCTTT. Translating gives CASSQTDRDTEAFF. The chain carries TRBV7-3 and TRBJ1-1, with TRBD1 matching 8 bases. From germline, CDR1 is SGHTA and CDR2 FQGTGA. The CDR3 consists of 14 residues. With 6 bases clipped from V and 3 bases from J, the junction kept 6 bases outside the gene matches.

The chain combines TRBV5-4 with TRBJ1-2; maybe TRBD1 (6 bases). Germline V gene data show CDR1 as SGHNT and CDR2 as YYREEE (reference sequence). V lost 4 bases and J 2 bases, leaving 21 bases between the germline ends. This CDR3 has 17 amino acids. The CDR3 DNA reads as TGTGCCAGCAGCCCCCGGGACACCCTGACCTCAAACTATGGCTACACCTTC. Protein product: CASSPRDTLTSNYGYTF.

The chain couples TRBV19 to TRBJ1-2, with D unclear. The CDR3 has 15 residues. Trimming removed 0 bases at V and 0 bases at J, with 8 bases between. Germline-derived CDR1 and CDR2 are LNHDA and SQIVND (reference sequence). In DNA form, the CDR3 reads TGTGCCAGTAGTATAGATCGGCAGGCTAACTATGGCTACACCTTC. Protein sequence: CASSIDRQANYGYTF.

The table lists this clone with a few counts. This rearrangement joins TRBV19 to TRBJ1-2; 8 bases are shared with TRBD1. Unmatched junction bases numbered 10, after V lost 9 bases and J lost 7 bases. From germline, CDR1 is LNHDA and CDR2 SQIVND (reference sequence). This CDR3 contains 13 residues. The CDR3 region has the DNA TGTGCCAGCATCGGGACAGGTTTTTCTGGCTACACCTTC. This translates into CASIGTGFSGYTF.

The V gene is TRBV4-3, the J gene TRBJ1-5; the D is unclear. This CDR3 contains 16 residues. The V gene's germline CDR1 is LGHNA and CDR2 YSLEER. The V gene lost 0 bases and the J gene lost 0 bases, with 9 bases spanning the gap. CDR3 nucleotides: TGCGCCAGCAGCCAAGATCTTATCGGTAGCAATCAGCCCCAGCATTTT. Translating gives CASSQDLIGSNQPQHF.

The rearrangement uses TRBV29-1 and TRBJ2-4; TRBD1 agrees at 8 bases. This CDR3 contains 14 residues. V gave up 6 bases and J gave up 0 bases; unmatched junction bases: 4. Germline CDR1 SQVTM, CDR2 ANQGSEA. CDR3 in DNA: TGCAGCGTGAGACAGGGGAAAGCCAAAAACATTCAGTACTTC. It encodes CSVRQGKAKNIQYF.

V usage is TRBV6-5 and J usage is TRBJ1-3; TRBD1 matches at 11 bases. CDR3 length: 14 amino acids. V lost 0 bases to trimming and J lost 13 bases; unmatched junction nucleotides: 5. CDR1 and CDR2 (germline): MNHEY, SVGAGI. The CDR3 DNA is TGTGCCAGCAGTTACTCGGGACAGGGGGGGATAATATATTTT. It specifies CASSYSGQGGIIYF.

J is TRBJ2-2 and V is TRBV6-4; 8 bases map to TRBD1. The germline V gene has CDR1 MRHNA and CDR2 SNTAGT. J lost 3 bases, V lost 6 bases, and 3 bases had no gene match. The CDR3 contains 14 residues. The CDR3 DNA reads as TGTGCCAGCAGACAGGGGGAGGACACCGGGGAGCTGTTTTTT. Translated, it gives CASRQGEDTGELFF.

The V and J genes are TRBV11-2 and TRBJ2-3, with 7 bases identical to TRBD1. This CDR3 region has 16 residues. Trimming cost V 1 base and J 2 bases; bases outside gene matches: 6. Germline-derived CDR1 and CDR2 are SGHAT and FQNNGV. CDR3 amino acids: CASSLGRQGPTDTQYF. In DNA, the CDR3 is TGTGCCAGCAGCTTAGGGAGACAGGGCCCCACAGATACGCAGTATTTT.

The chain couples TRBV5-4 to TRBJ2-7, with a weak D call TRBD1 (6 bases). Germline values: CDR1 SGHNT, CDR2 YYREEE (reference sequence). With 10 bases removed from V and 0 bases from J, the gap between germline ends came to 14 bases. The CDR3 runs 13 residues. CDR3 bases: TGTGCCCTAGAATCGGACAGCTCCTACGAGCAGTACTTC. It specifies CALESDSSYEQYF.

The chain couples TRBV19 to TRBJ2-7, with 7 bases matching TRBD1. Germline lookup yields CDR1 LNHDA and CDR2 SQIVND (reference sequence). This CDR3 is 15 amino acids long. The V segment lost 2 bases and the J segment 0 bases; nucleotides outside the gene matches: 4. CDR3 coding DNA: TGTGCCAGTAGTATAACAGGGGCGAACTCCTACGAGCAGTACTTC. Translation: CASSITGANSYEQYF.

The gene calls are TRBV5-4 and TRBJ1-3; a possible D gene is TRBD1 (5 bases). This CDR3 region has 16 residues. The V gene's germline CDR1 is SGHNT and CDR2 YYREEE (reference sequence). V lost 4 bases and J 0 bases, leaving 14 bases between the germline ends. CDR3 region: CASSKGTFRSGNTIYF. CDR3 coding DNA: TGTGCCAGCAGCAAAGGGACTTTTCGCTCTGGAAACACCATATATTTT.

In the case of this clone: Other DNA sequences in this specimen translate into the identical CDR3. This sequence joins TRBV7-2 and TRBJ2-7; D is unresolved. The CDR3 runs to 13 residues. Trimming removed 1 base at V and 3 bases at J, with 7 bases between. Germline V gene sequence: CDR1 SGHTA, CDR2 FQGNSA. The CDR3 sequence is CASSLGQDYEQYF. CDR3 nucleotides: TGTGCCAGCAGCTTAGGGCAGGACTACGAGCAGTACTTC.

This clone was seen a few times. V and J are TRBV28 and TRBJ2-1; a possible D gene is TRBD2 (7 bases). The CDR3 covers 15 residues. The germline V and J ends were trimmed by 4 bases and 4 bases, with 14 bases remaining between them. Germline values: CDR1 MDHEN, CDR2 SYDVKM. The CDR3 nucleotides read TGTGCCAGCAGTTCTGGGGGGGCCTCATACAATGAGCAGTTCTTC. Protein product: CASSSGGASYNEQFF.

This clone has a handful of counts. The chain couples TRBV5-4 to TRBJ2-7; TRBD1 might be the D (6 bases). V shed 2 bases and J shed 6 bases, with 15 bases lying between them. The length of the CDR3 is 14 residues. Germline V gene data show CDR1 as SGHNT and CDR2 as YYREEE (reference sequence). The CDR3 spells CASSLGTRSAEQYF. For the CDR3, the DNA is TGTGCCAGCAGCTTAGGGACAAGGTCCGCCGAGCAGTACTTC.

The chain links TRBV25-1 to TRBJ1-2; D unresolved. Germline V gene lookup returns CDR1 MGHDK and CDR2 SYGVNS. The CDR3 runs 16 residues. The germline V and J ends were trimmed by 2 bases and 1 base, with 14 bases remaining between them. CDR3 residues: CASSELNSGSNYGYTF. CDR3 sequence (DNA): TGTGCCAGCAGTGAACTGAATTCTGGCAGTAACTATGGCTACACCTTC.

The chain uses TRBV6-1 and TRBJ2-3; D unresolved. Trimming took off 2 bases at V and 4 bases at J, with 7 bases between the two ends. The germline CDR1 and CDR2 sequences are MNHNS and SASEGT. The CDR3 extends over 13 amino acids. CDR3 nucleotides: TGTGCCAGCAGTGAACATACTGCAGATACGCAGTATTTT. Translated, it gives CASSEHTADTQYF.

V is TRBV14 and J is TRBJ1-5; D call uncertain. The CDR3 totals 14 residues. With 0 bases removed from V and 0 bases from J, the gap between germline ends came to 3 bases. The germline V gene encodes CDR1 SGHDN and CDR2 FVKESK. CDR3 nucleotide sequence: TGTGCCAGCAGCCAAGATCTTAGCAATCAGCCCCAGCATTTT. Amino acid sequence: CASSQDLSNQPQHF.

The J gene is TRBJ2-3, the V gene TRBV6-2 or TRBV6-3; 7 positions agree with TRBD1. CDR3 length: 15 residues. With 4 bases clipped from V and 1 base from J, the junction kept 5 bases outside the gene matches. The V gene's germline CDR1 is MNHEY and CDR2 SVGEGT. CDR3 sequence: CASSFIGQGTDTQYF. The CDR3, as DNA: TGTGCCAGCAGTTTCATCGGACAGGGCACAGATACGCAGTATTTT.

This chain links TRBV27 with TRBJ1-6; D possibly corresponds to TRBD1 (5 bases). This CDR3 is 16 amino acids long. The V end lost 7 bases, the J end lost 0 bases, and 13 bases lay between the germline ends. From germline, CDR1 is MNHEY and CDR2 SMNVEV (reference sequence). DNA for the CDR3: TGTGCCAGCAAGGTCCAGGGCTCCTCCTATAATTCACCCCTCCACTTT. Its protein product is CASKVQGSSYNSPLHF.

The chain links TRBV10-3 to TRBJ1-6; the match to TRBD1 covers 9 bases. V shed 8 bases, J shed 5 bases, and the junction held 7 bases outside the gene matches. Germline V lookup: CDR1 ENHRY, CDR2 SYGVKD. The CDR3 totals 15 residues. CDR3 DNA: TGTGCCATCGGGGGGGACAGGGTGCATAATTCACCCCTCCACTTT. This gives the protein CAIGGDRVHNSPLHF.